Below, one T cell receptor beta chain is given with its context. Its specificity is not known. A read error may produce the germline difference seen at one junction end. Germline-derived CDR1 and CDR2 are SSHAT and FNYEAQ (reference sequence). The CDR3 runs 14 residues. This record comes from a study of cytomegalovirus exposure and HLA in healthy donors. The primer mix had 60 Vbeta and 13 Jbeta primers. Clones were sequenced by immunoSEQ multiplex PCR, and TCRdb holds only the in-frame ones, with some missing. Here the sample spans about 140,000 clones, less than 80% being singletons. Overall study findings and caveats: Fewer N-insertions than the roughly 670-donor mean were reportedly shown by an Asian-associated ancestry cluster in a later analysis. A later analysis associated 16,951 TCR beta sequences with HLA alleles at a 0.05 false discovery rate. Confirmation in vitro established that three CMV-associated chains were specific for CMV antigens.

The gene calls are TRBV7-7 and TRBJ1-5; D not certain. The sequenced material came from PBMCs. The receptor was isolated from a woman aged 50 to 60 in good health and CMV-seropositive. CDR3: CASSLLYFNQPQHF. The DNA for the CDR3 is TGTGCTAGCAGCTTATTGTACTTCAATCAGCCCCAGCATTTT.